The text below deals with one T cell receptor beta chain. What it binds is unknown. The CDR3 runs to 15 residues. V gave up 1 base and J gave up 5 bases; unmatched junction bases: 5. Germline lookup yields CDR1 SGHAT and CDR2 FQNNGV. This sample was taken from a study of T cell responses to AZD1222 COVID-19 vaccine. General observations from the study: Spike was spanned by vaccine-associated CD4 TCRs, with dominance at 160-218 and 743-854.

Method: immunoSEQ multiplex PCR; TCRdb's copy keeps in-frame clones and lacks some. This table holds roughly 150,000 clones, about 89% found once. The source of this sequence is an adult who received the AZD1222 COVID-19 vaccine. Sequenced here: peripheral blood, sampled 28 days after the second AZD1222 dose. The J gene is TRBJ2-5, the V gene TRBV11-2; 9 bases align to TRBD1. The CDR3 coding sequence is TGTGCCAGCAGCTTAGTGGGACAGGGATGGGAGACCCAGTACTTC. It yields the protein CASSLVGQGWETQYF.